These 19 T cell receptor beta chains originate from one sample sequenced in a study of metastatic and nonmetastatic thyroid tumors (dated by TCRdb to the early 2020s). Before undergoing thyroid surgery, none of the patients had been given any kind of treatment. Libraries were prepared through PCR. Instrument used: Illumina HiSeq 4000. TCRdb reworked the public reads: Q25 trimming with fastp, MiXCR clone assembly, productive beta chains retained. The sample yields fewer than 70,000 clones; almost 30% were counted once. The ten largest clonotypes hold 15% of the sample. The sample taken for sequencing was blood. The receptors were sampled from a female donor with papillary thyroid cancer or a benign thyroid nodule (not recorded which). Some clones in this sample may be carry-over from other donors' samples.

This clone was counted between two and nine times. The gene calls are TRBV2 and TRBJ2-1, with 12 bases that match TRBD2. The CDR3 covers 15 residues. Germline lookup yields CDR1 SNHLY and CDR2 FYNNEI. J was trimmed by 9 bases and V by 4 bases; bases with no gene match: 7. CDR3 sequence: CASSATSGRTSEQFF. CDR3 nucleotides: TGTGCCAGCAGTGCCACTAGCGGGAGGACTTCTGAGCAGTTCTTC.

This clone was counted at least ten times. This chain connects TRBV6-5 to TRBJ1-4; D not certain. Germline CDR1 MNHEY, CDR2 SVGAGI. This CDR3 is 15 amino acids long. V lost 3 bases, J lost 0 bases, and 8 bases lay in between. The CDR3 protein is CASSYNTPTNEKLFF. The CDR3 DNA reads as TGTGCCAGCAGTTATAACACCCCAACTAATGAAAAACTGTTTTTT.

This chain connects TRBV6-1 to TRBJ2-7, with TRBD1 as a possible D gene (6 bases). CDR1 and CDR2 (germline): MNHNS, SASEGT. V dropped 5 bases and J dropped 5 bases, with 16 bases sitting between them. CDR3 length: 14 residues. CDR3 in DNA: TGTGCCAGCAGTCCCGACAGGAGCACCCACGAGCAGTACTTC. Residues: CASSPDRSTHEQYF.

This clone was recorded a few times. V usage is TRBV10-1 and J usage is TRBJ1-3, with D possibly matching TRBD1 (6 bases). CDR1 is WNHNN and CDR2 is SYGVQD in the germline V gene (reference sequence). V gave up 0 bases and J gave up 0 bases, with 9 bases separating them. This CDR3 region has 16 residues. The CDR3 loop is CASSESPDSSGNTIYF. The CDR3 DNA sequence: TGCGCCAGCAGTGAGTCCCCGGACAGCTCTGGAAACACCATATATTTT.

V and J are TRBV10-3 and TRBJ2-7; D not resolved. Germline loops: CDR1 ENHRY, CDR2 SYGVKD. Deletions cut 6 bases from V and 0 bases from J, with 9 bases between. This CDR3 is 13 amino acids long. The CDR3 loop is CAIREDNSYEQYF. The CDR3 DNA reads TGTGCCATCAGAGAAGACAACTCCTACGAGCAGTACTTC.

The rearrangement links TRBV5-1 to TRBJ1-6; D is ambiguous. Trimming took 0 bases from V and 0 from J, leaving 7 bases between them. The CDR3 length is 16 residues. CDR1 and CDR2 (germline): SGHRS, YFSETQ. CDR3 sequence (DNA): TGCGCCAGCAGCTTGGCTGAAGGCTCCTATAATTCACCCCTCCACTTT. It encodes CASSLAEGSYNSPLHF.

The CDR3 sequence is CASRPVPLENTIYF. The CDR3 coding sequence is TGCGCCAGCAGGCCGGTACCCCTGGAAAACACCATATATTTT. The V call is TRBV5-1, the J call TRBJ1-3; D gene ambiguous. This CDR3 is 14 amino acids long. V was clipped by 5 bases and J by 6 bases, with 15 bases between them. Looked up from germline, CDR1 is SGHRS and CDR2 is YFSETQ.

Regarding this clone: It may be a read error: a sequence one base away is much more abundant. The CDR3 nucleotides read TGTGCCAGCAGTTTCTGGACAGTCAAATACGAGCAGTACTTC. It encodes CASSFWTVKYEQYF. The chain joins TRBV12-3 or TRBV12-4 to TRBJ2-7; tentatively, D is TRBD1 (6 bases). V was trimmed by 3 bases and J by 4 bases, leaving 13 bases between them. The CDR3 contains 14 residues.

The J gene is TRBJ2-7, the V gene TRBV27; the match to TRBD2 covers 16 bases. The germline V gene has CDR1 MNHEY and CDR2 SMNVEV (reference sequence). This CDR3 has 16 residues. The trim removed 6 bases at V and 2 bases at J, leaving 4 bases unmatched. The CDR3 spells CASSTGTSGRAYEQYF. The CDR3 nucleotides read TGTGCCAGCAGCACGGGGACTAGCGGGAGGGCCTACGAGCAGTACTTC.

The chain links TRBV30 to TRBJ2-7; possible D gene TRBD2, 6 bases. Deletions cut 1 base from V and 2 bases from J, with 15 bases between. Germline values: CDR1 GTSNPN, CDR2 SVGIG (reference sequence). The CDR3 is 15 residues long. The CDR3 spells CAWSGGLDMAYEQYF. DNA of the CDR3: TGTGCCTGGAGTGGGGGACTCGACATGGCCTACGAGCAGTACTTC.

This clone was detected a few times. The CDR3: CASSSLQGTGELFF. The CDR3 nucleotides are TGTGCCAGCAGTTCCCTACAAGGAACCGGGGAGCTGTTTTTT. The chain carries TRBV6-4 and TRBJ2-2; D remains ambiguous. This CDR3 has 14 amino acids. V lost 5 bases, J lost 5 bases, and 12 bases lay in between. CDR1 MRHNA and CDR2 SNTAGT come from the germline V gene.

V gene TRBV5-5 combines with J gene TRBJ2-7, with TRBD1 matching over 7 bases. The trim removed 5 bases at V and 6 bases at J, leaving 11 bases unmatched. The V gene's germline CDR1 is SGHKS and CDR2 YYEKEE (reference sequence). This CDR3 region has 14 residues. CDR3 protein: CASRLNDRAGEQYF. The CDR3, as DNA: TGTGCCAGCAGATTAAACGACAGGGCGGGCGAGCAGTACTTC. Complete variable domain (other parts from reference TRBV5-5 and TRBJ2-7): DAGVTQSPTHLIKTRGQQVTLRCSPISGHKSVSWYQQVLGQGPQFIFQYYEKEERGRGNFPDRFSARQFPNYSSELNVNALLLGDSALYLCASRLNDRAGEQYFGPGTRLTVT.

The sample holds a few counts of this clone. The J gene is TRBJ1-2, the V gene TRBV27; a possible D gene is TRBD1 (5 bases). V was pared by 5 bases and J by 8 bases, with 18 bases between. Germline CDR1 is MNHEY and CDR2 is SMNVEV (reference sequence). There are 14 residues in the CDR3. The CDR3 nucleotides are TGTGCCAGCAGTCCCCCAGGCAGGGTAGGAGGCTACACCTTC. This encodes CASSPPGRVGGYTF.

This clone was observed once. V is TRBV4-3 and J is TRBJ1-4; 8 bases are a match to TRBD1. V lost 4 bases to trimming and J lost 6 bases; unmatched junction nucleotides: 7. This CDR3 has 15 amino acids. Germline lookup yields CDR1 LGHNA and CDR2 YSLEER. CDR3: CASSPRQGWDEKLFF. Here the CDR3 DNA reads TGCGCCAGCAGCCCGCGACAGGGGTGGGATGAAAAACTGTTTTTT.

This clone showed up just a few times. The J gene is TRBJ2-7, the V gene TRBV6-2 or TRBV6-3; TRBD1 or TRBD2 may be the D gene (5 bases each). The germline gives CDR1 MNHEY, CDR2 SVGEGT. The length of the CDR3 is 14 residues. V lost 7 bases, J lost 3 bases, and 16 bases lay in between. CDR3: CASKLRDAYYEQYF. The CDR3 DNA follows: TGTGCCAGCAAACTCCGGGACGCTTACTACGAGCAGTACTTC.

In this sample, this clone turned up a few times. The chain employs TRBV19 and TRBJ2-7; 8 bases line up with TRBD2. The germline V gene encodes CDR1 LNHDA and CDR2 SQIVND (reference sequence). V lost 6 bases, J lost 3 bases, and 10 bases stayed unmatched. There are 15 residues in the CDR3. CDR3: CASRSIAGMDYEQYF. Written as DNA, the CDR3 is TGTGCCAGTAGATCCATAGCGGGAATGGACTACGAGCAGTACTTC.

This clone was detected only a few times. This sequence joins TRBV3-1 and TRBJ2-3; D is ambiguous. Germline V lookup: CDR1 LGHDT, CDR2 YNNKEL (reference sequence). The CDR3 contains 13 residues. Trimming cost V 1 base and J 3 bases, with 5 bases left between them. CDR3 protein: CASSQVRTDTQYF. As DNA, the CDR3 is TGTGCCAGCAGCCAAGTCAGAACAGATACGCAGTATTTT.

This clone was counted only a few times. The V and J genes are TRBV19 and TRBJ2-2; TRBD1 might be the D (5 bases). Germline V gene lookup returns CDR1 LNHDA and CDR2 SQIVND (reference sequence). The CDR3 is made up of 13 amino acids. V lost 5 bases and J lost 1, with 5 bases in between. CDR3 residues: CASSDRNTGELFF. DNA for the CDR3: TGTGCCAGTAGTGACAGGAACACCGGGGAGCTGTTTTTT.

The rearrangement uses TRBV6-2 or TRBV6-3 and TRBJ2-7; 8 positions match TRBD1. This CDR3 contains 14 residues. Germline assignment: CDR1 MNHEY and CDR2 SVGEGT. Germline trimming cut 5 bases from V and 2 bases from J; bases unmatched to any gene: 5. The CDR3 bases are TGTGCCAGCAGTCGTGGACAGGGAGCCTACGAGCAGTACTTC. It translates to CASSRGQGAYEQYF.